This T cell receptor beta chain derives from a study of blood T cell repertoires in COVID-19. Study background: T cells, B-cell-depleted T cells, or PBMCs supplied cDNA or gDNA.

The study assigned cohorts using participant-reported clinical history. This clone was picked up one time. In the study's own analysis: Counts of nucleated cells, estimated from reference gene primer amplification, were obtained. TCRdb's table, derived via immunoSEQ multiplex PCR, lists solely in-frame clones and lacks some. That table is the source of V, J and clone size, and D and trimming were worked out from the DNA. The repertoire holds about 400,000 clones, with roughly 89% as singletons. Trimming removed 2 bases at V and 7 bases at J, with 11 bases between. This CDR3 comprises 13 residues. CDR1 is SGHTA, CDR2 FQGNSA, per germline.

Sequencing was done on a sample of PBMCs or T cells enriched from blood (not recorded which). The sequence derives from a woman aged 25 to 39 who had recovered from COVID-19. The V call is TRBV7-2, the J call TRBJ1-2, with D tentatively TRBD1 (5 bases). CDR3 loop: CASSLQGLGGYTF. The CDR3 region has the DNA TGTGCCAGCAGCTTACAGGGTTTGGGTGGCTACACCTTC. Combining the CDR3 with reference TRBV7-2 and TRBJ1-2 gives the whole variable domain GAGVSQSPSNKVTEKGKDVELRCDPISGHTALYWYRQSLGQGLEFLIYFQGNSAPDKSGLPSDRFSAERTGGSVSTLTIQRTQQEDSAVYLCASSLQGLGGYTFGSGTRLTVV.